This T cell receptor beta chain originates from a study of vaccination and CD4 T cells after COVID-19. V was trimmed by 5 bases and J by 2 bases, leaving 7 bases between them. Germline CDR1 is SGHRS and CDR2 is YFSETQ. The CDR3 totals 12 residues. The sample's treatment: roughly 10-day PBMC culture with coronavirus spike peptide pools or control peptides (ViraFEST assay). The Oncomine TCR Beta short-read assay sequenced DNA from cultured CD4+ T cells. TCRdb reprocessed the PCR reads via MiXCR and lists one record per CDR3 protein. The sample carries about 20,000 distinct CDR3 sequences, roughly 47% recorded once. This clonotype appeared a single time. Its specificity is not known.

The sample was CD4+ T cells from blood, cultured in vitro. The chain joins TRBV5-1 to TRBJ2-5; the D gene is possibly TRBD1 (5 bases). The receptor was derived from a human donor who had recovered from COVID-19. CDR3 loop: CASRRGQETQYF. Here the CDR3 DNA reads TGCGCCAGCAGAAGGGGTCAAGAGACCCAGTACTTC.